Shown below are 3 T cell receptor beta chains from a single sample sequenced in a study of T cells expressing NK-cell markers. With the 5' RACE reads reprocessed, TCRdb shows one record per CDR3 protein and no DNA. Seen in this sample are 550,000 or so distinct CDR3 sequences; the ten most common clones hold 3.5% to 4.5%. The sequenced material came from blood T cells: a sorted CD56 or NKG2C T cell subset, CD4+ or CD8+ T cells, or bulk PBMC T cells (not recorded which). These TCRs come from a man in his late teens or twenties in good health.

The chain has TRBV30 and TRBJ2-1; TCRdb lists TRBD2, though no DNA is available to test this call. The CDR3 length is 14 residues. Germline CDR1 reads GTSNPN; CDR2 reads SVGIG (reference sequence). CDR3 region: CAWSGLAGYNEQFF.

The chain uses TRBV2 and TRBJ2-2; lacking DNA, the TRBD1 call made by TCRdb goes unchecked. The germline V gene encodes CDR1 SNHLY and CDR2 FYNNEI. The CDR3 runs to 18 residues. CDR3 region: CASSVLRSGRGSTGELFF.

CDR3 amino acids: CASSLEGQGFYTF. The J gene is TRBJ1-2, the V gene TRBV5-4; TCRdb's D call, TRBD1, is unchecked because there is no DNA. Per the germline V gene, CDR1 is SGHNT and CDR2 is YYREEE (reference sequence). The CDR3 contains 13 residues.